The entry below describes one T cell receptor (beta chain). This sample is drawn from a study of blood T cell repertoires in COVID-19. The assay was immunoSEQ multiplex PCR, and TCRdb's table has in-frame clones only and misses some. The data show about 70,000 clones, around 88% seen once. The CDR3 is 17 amino acids. CDR1 and CDR2 from the germline V gene are LGHNT and FRNRAP. The trim removed 5 bases at V and 4 bases at J, leaving 13 bases unmatched. The sample comprised peripheral blood. This chain joins TRBV12-5 and TRBJ2-1; 8 nucleotides match TRBD2. This receptor was obtained from a human donor in a cohort sampled during active COVID-19. The CDR3 loop is CASGASFPGGYYNEQFF. The CDR3 DNA reads as TGTGCTAGTGGTGCATCCTTCCCGGGGGGGTATTACAATGAGCAGTTCTTC.